The 20 T cell receptor beta chains presented below share a single source sample, sequenced in a study of blood T cell repertoires in COVID-19. Profiling relied on immunoSEQ multiplex PCR, and the TCRdb table lists in-frame clones only, not all of them. This sample has over 200,000 clones, with 84% found just once. Sequencing was carried out using peripheral blood. The receptor set was obtained from a man in his forties who had recovered from COVID-19.

Here the CDR3 DNA reads TGCGCCAGCAGCCGCCACGGGACAGGGGGTGAAAAACTGTTTTTT. Translation: CASSRHGTGGEKLFF. V gene TRBV4-3 combines with J gene TRBJ1-4; 11 bases align to TRBD1. After removal of 4 bases from V and 7 bases from J, the junction contained 5 bases not matched to a gene. The CDR3 is made up of 15 amino acids. From germline, CDR1 is LGHNA and CDR2 YSLEER.

The V and J genes are TRBV6-2 or TRBV6-3 and TRBJ2-2; 10 positions match TRBD2. The CDR3 contains 19 residues. Germline V gene data show CDR1 as MNHEY and CDR2 as SVGEGT. V was pared by 4 bases and J by 6 bases, with 17 bases of the junction left unmatched. CDR3 loop: CASSFPTYSGRAGAGELFF. CDR3 nucleotides: TGTGCCAGCAGTTTCCCCACGTACAGCGGGAGGGCCGGGGCCGGGGAGCTGTTTTTT.

This chain connects TRBV3-1 (or the pseudogene TRBV3-2) to TRBJ1-1, with 9 bases fitting TRBD1. The CDR3 is made up of 15 amino acids. V trimming: 5 bases; J trimming: 4 bases; junction bases outside the gene matches: 8. Germline CDR1 LGHDT, CDR2 YNNKEL (reference sequence). The CDR3 nucleotides read TGTGCCAGCAGCGCCCGGGGACAGGGAAGCACTGAAGCTTTCTTT. Its translation is CASSARGQGSTEAFF.

This clone occurred many times. The chain recombines TRBV9 with TRBJ1-1; 10 nucleotides align to TRBD1. Germline lookup yields CDR1 SGDLS and CDR2 YYNGEE. Trimming removed 1 base from V and 8 bases from J; junction bases left unmatched: 11. The CDR3 is 16 residues long. The CDR3 loop reads CASSVNMDRGVFEAFF. CDR3 in DNA: TGTGCCAGCAGCGTAAATATGGACAGGGGGGTGTTCGAAGCTTTCTTT.

This chain connects TRBV7-2 to TRBJ2-3, with D maybe TRBD2 (5 bases). The CDR3 runs to 14 residues. V was pared by 1 base and J by 5 bases, with 10 bases between. Germline V gene lookup returns CDR1 SGHTA and CDR2 FQGNSA. This CDR3 is CASSLVATQDTQYF. In DNA, the CDR3 is TGTGCCAGCAGCTTAGTAGCGACCCAAGATACGCAGTATTTT.

The V and J genes are TRBV5-1 and TRBJ2-5; 15 bases map to TRBD2. The germline V gene has CDR1 SGHRS and CDR2 YFSETQ. The V gene end was trimmed by 7 bases and the J gene end by 0 bases; junction bases not matched to a gene: 4. The CDR3 is 16 residues long. The CDR3 is CASAGTSGGYQETQYF. The CDR3 coding sequence is TGCGCCAGCGCGGGGACTAGCGGGGGGTACCAAGAGACCCAGTACTTC.

This clone occurred a few times. The chain employs TRBV6-2 or TRBV6-3 and TRBJ1-1; D not resolved. V was trimmed by 2 bases and J by 2 bases, leaving 9 bases between them. The CDR3 loop spans 14 amino acids. Germline-derived CDR1 and CDR2 are MNHEY and SVGEGT. The CDR3 DNA reads TGTGCCAGCAGTTACACCCTGGGCAACACTGAAGCTTTCTTT. It translates to CASSYTLGNTEAFF.

The chain is built from TRBV29-1 and TRBJ2-5, with a possible D match to TRBD2 (5 bases). V was shortened by 6 bases and J by 0 bases, with 17 bases between the two germline ends. This CDR3 is 15 amino acids long. CDR1 is SQVTM and CDR2 is ANQGSEA in the germline V gene. The CDR3 region has the DNA TGCAGCGTCCGCGGCCGACGGAGGAACCAAGAGACCCAGTACTTC. This gives the protein CSVRGRRRNQETQYF.

The table lists this clone with a count of one. This rearrangement joins TRBV4-1 to TRBJ1-5, with D maybe TRBD1 (5 bases). The CDR3 runs to 16 residues. Germline assignment: CDR1 MGHRA and CDR2 YSYEKL. V lost 2 bases and J 7 bases, leaving 18 bases between the germline ends. The DNA for the CDR3 is TGCGCCAGCAGCCAAATAGACGGCAGGGAGGACCAGCCCCAGCATTTT. Protein: CASSQIDGREDQPQHF.

J is TRBJ1-1 and V is TRBV24-1; 7 nucleotides line up with TRBD1. The germline V gene encodes CDR1 KGHDR and CDR2 SFDVKD. The CDR3 runs 15 residues. The junction had 4 bases not matched to a gene; V was cut back by 2 bases and J by 2 bases. The CDR3 reads CATSDSRTGNTEAFF. CDR3 bases: TGTGCCACCAGTGATTCCCGGACAGGCAACACTGAAGCTTTCTTT.

The chain links TRBV12-5 to TRBJ2-5; 8 bases are a match to TRBD1. The CDR3 is made up of 15 amino acids. Germline V gene sequence: CDR1 LGHNT, CDR2 FRNRAP. V lost 5 bases and J lost 4; bases outside the gene matches: 9. The CDR3 region is CASGHGRQGIETQYF. The CDR3 nucleotides read TGTGCTAGTGGTCATGGCCGACAGGGGATAGAGACCCAGTACTTC.

This clone has more than one count but fewer than ten. The chain couples TRBV5-4 to TRBJ2-1; tentative D call: TRBD1 (6 bases). Trimming took off 4 bases at V and 6 bases at J, with 11 bases between the two ends. Germline lookup yields CDR1 SGHNT and CDR2 YYREEE (reference sequence). The CDR3 is 13 amino acids. The CDR3 loop is CASSGNRANEQFF. CDR3 nucleotide sequence: TGTGCCAGCAGCGGGAACAGGGCCAATGAGCAGTTCTTC.

This chain uses TRBV5-8 with TRBJ1-1; TRBD1 aligns across 7 bases. The V segment lost 2 bases and the J segment 7 bases; nucleotides outside the gene matches: 5. This CDR3 is 13 amino acids long. The V gene's germline CDR1 is SGHTS and CDR2 YDEGEE. CDR3 coding DNA: TGTGCCAGCAGCTTACTCAGGGGGAGTGAAGCTTTCTTT. Translating it yields CASSLLRGSEAFF.

This CDR3 reads CASSRSTDTQYF. As DNA, the CDR3 is TGTGCCAGTAGTCGTTCGACAGATACGCAGTATTTT. V is TRBV19 and J is TRBJ2-3; D is ambiguous. Germline V gene lookup returns CDR1 LNHDA and CDR2 SQIVND (reference sequence). The CDR3 is made up of 12 amino acids. V was shortened by 5 bases and J by 3 bases, with 6 bases between the two germline ends.

In this sample, this clone turned up a few times. V gene TRBV18 combines with J gene TRBJ2-7, with TRBD2 as a possible D gene (5 bases). Trimming stripped 0 bases from V and 2 bases from J, with 8 bases between. Germline CDR1 and CDR2: KGHSH and LQKENI. The CDR3 contains 14 residues. The CDR3 region has the DNA TGTGCCAGCTCACCACCGGACTTGACCTACGAGCAGTACTTC. This gives the protein CASSPPDLTYEQYF.

This chain connects TRBV6-2 or TRBV6-3 to TRBJ1-2, with a weak D call TRBD1 (5 bases). The CDR3 runs to 13 residues. Germline values: CDR1 MNHEY, CDR2 SVGEGT. V lost 3 bases and J lost 3, with 8 bases in between. DNA for the CDR3: TGTGCCAGCAGTTATTTAGGGGACTATGGCTACACCTTC. It specifies CASSYLGDYGYTF.

V usage is TRBV2 and J usage is TRBJ2-7, with D possibly matching TRBD2 (7 bases). V lost 7 bases and J lost 3, with 13 bases in between. The CDR3 length is 13 residues. Germline CDR1 is SNHLY and CDR2 is FYNNEI. In DNA form, the CDR3 reads TGTGCCAGCAAGCGGGACATAAGCTACGAGCAGTACTTC. Translation gives CASKRDISYEQYF.

V is TRBV13 and J is TRBJ2-7; TRBD2 matches 8 bases. Looked up from germline, CDR1 is PRHDT and CDR2 is FYEKMQ (reference sequence). This CDR3 spans 16 amino acids. Unmatched junction bases numbered 10, after V lost 5 bases and J lost 1 base. CDR3 sequence reads: CASSRFSGGASYEQYF. The CDR3 DNA reads as TGTGCCAGCAGCCGATTTTCGGGAGGGGCTTCCTACGAGCAGTACTTC.

V gene TRBV27 combines with J gene TRBJ2-1; TRBD2 agrees at 9 bases. This CDR3 is built from 15 residues. Per germline, CDR1 MNHEY and CDR2 SMNVEV (reference sequence). V dropped 2 bases and J dropped 5; count of bases not matched to a gene: 4. CDR3 nucleotides: TGTGCCAGCAGTTTACTAGCGGGATGGAACAATGAGCAGTTCTTC. Protein sequence: CASSLLAGWNNEQFF.

J is TRBJ2-3 and V is TRBV4-1; 8 bases fit TRBD2. V was clipped by 1 base and J by 2 bases; unmatched bases: 8. Germline CDR1 reads MGHRA; CDR2 reads YSYEKL. This CDR3 contains 17 residues. CDR3 DNA sequence: TGCGCCAGCAGCCAAGGAATAAAGCGGGGGAACACAGATACGCAGTATTTT. It encodes CASSQGIKRGNTDTQYF.